This is a list of T cell receptor beta chains from one sample in a study of early T cells in non-severe SARS-CoV-2 infection. TCRdb called the 5' RACE reads again in MiXCR, with one record for every CDR3 protein. The repertoire has tens of thousands of distinct CDR3 sequences, less than 7.5% of them found once; the top ten carry 2.8%. The sequencing here drew on whole blood, taken at baseline. These receptors came from an adult who was a healthcare worker with PCR-confirmed SARS-CoV-2 infection or an uninfected control (not recorded which). The CDR3 runs from the conserved cysteine through the conserved F or W. The order of the fields is CDR3 DNA, CDR3 protein, V gene, CDR3 length, D gene, clone size, J gene. The D gene is left open where the match is weak. Size values are once, few and many counts, or a class for expanded clones, and some rows have none.

TGCGCCAGCAGCCAAGAAACGTCGGGGGCCGCAAATCCCTCCTACAATGAGCAGTTCTTC	CASSQETSGAANPSYNEQFF	TRBV4-3	20	-	-	TRBJ2-1
TGTGCCAGCTCGCCCAATCCGGGACAGGTAGTTCACGAGCAGTACTTC	CASSPNPGQVVHEQYF	TRBV18	16	TRBD1	many	TRBJ2-7
TGTGCCAGTAGTCAAGCGGGGGGTCTAGCCAAAAACATTCAGTACTTC	CASSQAGGLAKNIQYF	TRBV19	16	TRBD2	many	TRBJ2-4
TGTGCCAGCAGTTTAGGGCGGGGTGGCTCCTACAATGAGCAGTTCTTC	CASSLGRGGSYNEQFF	TRBV27	16	-	-	TRBJ2-1
TGTGCCAGCACCCTAGTATGGGGCGCGAGGAATTCACCCCTCCACTTT	CASTLVWGARNSPLHF	TRBV12-3/TRBV12-4	16	-	many	TRBJ1-6
TGTGCCAGCAGCTTCGCGGGGGGCCTCCACTATAGCTCAGATACGCAGTATTTT	CASSFAGGLHYSSDTQYF	TRBV11-3	18	TRBD2	-	TRBJ2-3
TGTGCCAGCAGCTTACTGGGTATCAGGGACGAGCAGTACTTC	CASSLLGIRDEQYF	TRBV7-2	14	-	few	TRBJ2-7
TGTGCCAGCAGCAAAGGGAGGGTACTGACAGATACGCAGTATTTT	CASSKGRVLTDTQYF	TRBV6-5	15	TRBD2	few	TRBJ2-3
TGCGCCAGCAGCCTAGCGGGAGTGGCAGAGACCCAGTACTTC	CASSLAGVAETQYF	TRBV5-1	14	TRBD2	many	TRBJ2-5
TGTGCCAGCAGCTTCTTCAGGGAGGCTGAAAAACTGTTTTTT	CASSFFREAEKLFF	TRBV7-2	14	-	-	TRBJ1-4
TGTGCCAGCAGCCAAGGACAGGGAGCGTTGACTGAACTGTTTTTT	CASSQGQGALTELFF	TRBV14	15	TRBD1	many	TRBJ1-4
TGTGCCAGCAGCGGGACTAGCGGGGGGTACGAGCAGTACTTC	CASSGTSGGYEQYF	TRBV6-6	14	TRBD2	-	TRBJ2-7
TGTGCCAGCAGCCAGGGGGGGGCCCAGCATTTT	CASSQGGAQHF	TRBV6-5	11	TRBD1	few	TRBJ1-5
TGCAGCGTCGAATCTGGAAACACCATATATTTT	CSVESGNTIYF	TRBV29-1	11	-	many	TRBJ1-3
TGCAGCGTTGAGAAGACCTACGAGCAGTACTTC	CSVEKTYEQYF	TRBV29-1	11	-	many	TRBJ2-7
TGTGCCTGGAGCCCTAGGACTGGGTACAATGAGCAGTTCTTC	CAWSPRTGYNEQFF	TRBV30	14	-	few	TRBJ2-1
TGTGCCACCAGCAGAGAAGGGGTCAGCTACGAGCAGTACTTC	CATSREGVSYEQYF	TRBV15	14	-	many	TRBJ2-7
TGTGCCAGCAGCGCCTCAGGGGCCGTCAATCAGCCCCAGCATTTT	CASSASGAVNQPQHF	TRBV2	15	-	-	TRBJ1-5
TGTGCCAGCAGCCAAGATCGAGGGACAAAGAACACTGAAGCTTTCTTT	CASSQDRGTKNTEAFF	TRBV3-2	16	-	many	TRBJ1-1
TGTGCCAGCAGCCAAGTCGGACAGGGGAGTTCACCCCTCCACTTT	CASSQVGQGSSPLHF	TRBV3-1	15	TRBD1	many	TRBJ1-6
TGCAGTGCTAGACCTGAGGGGACAGGGGATTTCTACGAGCAGTACTTC	CSARPEGTGDFYEQYF	TRBV20-1	16	TRBD1	many	TRBJ2-7
TGTGCCAGCAGCATCCAGTCTGGAGCTTTCTTT	CASSIQSGAFF	TRBV28	11	-	many	TRBJ1-1
TGTGCCAGCAGTGAAGGTAGCGGGGGGCTGACCTACAATGAGCAGTTCTTC	CASSEGSGGLTYNEQFF	TRBV2	17	TRBD2	-	TRBJ2-1
TGTGCCAGCAGCCAATACGATGGGAACACTGAAGCTTTCTTT	CASSQYDGNTEAFF	TRBV3-1	14	-	few	TRBJ1-1
TGCAGTGCTACCCAGGGTGCCGAGACCCAGTACTTC	CSATQGAETQYF	TRBV20-1	12	-	-	TRBJ2-5
TGTGCCAGCAGCTCGCGTCGGGCGGGGGGCAATCAGCCCCAGCATTTT	CASSSRRAGGNQPQHF	TRBV13	16	-	many	TRBJ1-5
TGTGCCAGCAGCTCAGCCGGGACAGGTGCCTACGAGCAGTACTTC	CASSSAGTGAYEQYF	TRBV7-6	15	TRBD1	many	TRBJ2-7
TGCAGCGTTCGGACGGCCTGGCGAACAGATACGCAGTATTTT	CSVRTAWRTDTQYF	TRBV29-1	14	-	many	TRBJ2-3
TGTGCCAGCAGTTACCTACCCGAAAAAGACTTTAACAGGGGAGGTAGGGAAAAACTGTTTTTT	CASSYLPEKDFNRGGREKLFF	TRBV6-6	21	TRBD1	many	TRBJ1-4
TGCAGTGCTAACGGACCCCCCTTATACAATGAGCAGTTCTTC	CSANGPPLYNEQFF	TRBV20-1	14	-	many	TRBJ2-1
TGCAGCGTTGGGACTAGCGGGGCCTACAATGAGCAGTTCTTC	CSVGTSGAYNEQFF	TRBV29-1	14	TRBD2	many	TRBJ2-1
TGTGCCAGCAGGCTTCAGGGGTCCGGGGCCAACGTCCTGACTTTC	CASRLQGSGANVLTF	TRBV5-6	15	-	many	TRBJ2-6
TGTGCCAGCAGCTTAGGTTCTCTGGGGAGCACAGATACGCAGTATTTT	CASSLGSLGSTDTQYF	TRBV7-8	16	-	once	TRBJ2-3
TGTGCCAGCAGCGGAACGGACACGTCCCCCTCCTACGAGCAGTACTTC	CASSGTDTSPSYEQYF	TRBV9	16	-	many	TRBJ2-7
TGTGCCCATGACCTAGGGGGTTCGGGTAACACCGGGGAGCTGTTTTTT	CAHDLGGSGNTGELFF	TRBV7-9	16	-	-	TRBJ2-2
TGTGCCAGCAGCTTAGGATCGCACAGGAGCTCCTCTGGAAACACCATATATTTT	CASSLGSHRSSSGNTIYF	TRBV11-3	18	-	many	TRBJ1-3
TGTGCCAGCCCCCCCTTGGCGGGGGGCCGCACAGATACGCAGTATTTT	CASPPLAGGRTDTQYF	TRBV6-2/TRBV6-3	16	TRBD2	-	TRBJ2-3
TGTGCCACCAGCAGACAGACAGGTCCTAATTCACCCCTCCACTTT	CATSRQTGPNSPLHF	TRBV15	15	-	many	TRBJ1-6
TGCGCCAGCAGCCAACTCGCGTCACTCAGCCTTGGAAACACCATATATTTT	CASSQLASLSLGNTIYF	TRBV4-3	17	-	-	TRBJ1-3
TGTGCCAGCAGTCCCCGGGGCAGGGAGGATGGCTACACCTTC	CASSPRGREDGYTF	TRBV12-3/TRBV12-4	14	-	many	TRBJ1-2
TGCAGCGGGGGACAGGCAACCTACAATGAGCAGTTCTTC	CSGGQATYNEQFF	TRBV29-1	13	TRBD1	many	TRBJ2-1
TGTGCCAGCAGCCCAAGGGACAGGGTGAAGTTCCATGAGCAGTTCTTC	CASSPRDRVKFHEQFF	TRBV7-2	16	TRBD1	many	TRBJ2-1
TGTGCCAGCAGCTTAGATCAGACGGGACGCTACACCTTC	CASSLDQTGRYTF	TRBV11-2	13	-	-	TRBJ1-2
TGTGCCAGCTCACGGACGGGGGGACCCTACAATGAGCAGTTCTTC	CASSRTGGPYNEQFF	TRBV18	15	TRBD2	few	TRBJ2-1
TGTGCCAGCACACGGACCTCTGGGGCCGAGCAGTACTTC	CASTRTSGAEQYF	TRBV6-5	13	-	few	TRBJ2-7
TGTGCCAGCAGCGGCTATGCGGGGGCCTCTGGCGAGCAGTTCTTC	CASSGYAGASGEQFF	TRBV14	15	-	few	TRBJ2-1
TGTGCCAGCACCATCGGACAGGGAGGCAATCAGCCCCAGCATTTT	CASTIGQGGNQPQHF	TRBV7-9	15	TRBD1	many	TRBJ1-5
TGTGCCAGCAGCCAAGCTCTAGCGGGAGCGAACACCGGGGAGCTGTTTTTT	CASSQALAGANTGELFF	TRBV4-2	17	TRBD2	many	TRBJ2-2
TGCAGCGTTGTCAGGGAGAACACTGGAGCTTTCTTT	CSVVRENTGAFF	TRBV29-1	12	-	-	TRBJ1-1
TGTGCCAGCAGCTCGGGACTACCGATGGGTGTGGATACGCAGTATTTT	CASSSGLPMGVDTQYF	TRBV11-2	16	TRBD2	-	TRBJ2-3
TGTGCCAGCAGCTCGACCGGGACACCGAACACCGGGGAGCTGTTTTTT	CASSSTGTPNTGELFF	TRBV9	16	-	-	TRBJ2-2
TGTGCCAGCAGTCGGGACAGGGGGCGTTTGGAGACCCAGTACTTC	CASSRDRGRLETQYF	TRBV6-6	15	TRBD1	many	TRBJ2-5
TGTGCCAGCTCACCAACACAGGAGGTTGGCTACACCTTC	CASSPTQEVGYTF	TRBV18	13	-	many	TRBJ1-2
TGCGCCAGCAGCCCCTTGGTAGCGGGGGGAGCAGATACGCAGTATTTT	CASSPLVAGGADTQYF	TRBV4-3	16	TRBD2	many	TRBJ2-3
TGCGCCAGCAGCCAAGGCCCGACTAGCGGGGTAAATGAGCAGTTCTTC	CASSQGPTSGVNEQFF	TRBV4-3	16	TRBD2	-	TRBJ2-1
TGTGCCAGCAGCTCCACGCCGACAAGGGGAGATACGCAGTATTTT	CASSSTPTRGDTQYF	TRBV7-3	15	-	few	TRBJ2-3
TGTGCCAGTAGTATGAGACAGGCGCCTAATGAAAAACTGTTTTTT	CASSMRQAPNEKLFF	TRBV19	15	-	-	TRBJ1-4
TGTGCCAGTAGTATAAGATACAATGAGCAGTTCTTC	CASSIRYNEQFF	TRBV19	12	-	many	TRBJ2-1